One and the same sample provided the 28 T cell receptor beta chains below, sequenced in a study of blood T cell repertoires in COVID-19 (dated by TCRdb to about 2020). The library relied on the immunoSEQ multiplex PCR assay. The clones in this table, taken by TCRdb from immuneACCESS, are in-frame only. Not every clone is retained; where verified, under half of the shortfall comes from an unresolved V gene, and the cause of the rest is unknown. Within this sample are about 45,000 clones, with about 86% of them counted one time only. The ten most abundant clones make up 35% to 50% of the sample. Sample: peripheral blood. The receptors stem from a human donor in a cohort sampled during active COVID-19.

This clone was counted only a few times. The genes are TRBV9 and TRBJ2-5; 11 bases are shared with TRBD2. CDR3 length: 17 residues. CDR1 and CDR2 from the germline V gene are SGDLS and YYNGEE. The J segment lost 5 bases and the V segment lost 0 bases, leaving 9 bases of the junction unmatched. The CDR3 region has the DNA TGTGCCAGCAGCGTAGAGACCCTAGCGGGGGGCGGGGAGACCCAGTACTTC. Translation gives CASSVETLAGGGETQYF.

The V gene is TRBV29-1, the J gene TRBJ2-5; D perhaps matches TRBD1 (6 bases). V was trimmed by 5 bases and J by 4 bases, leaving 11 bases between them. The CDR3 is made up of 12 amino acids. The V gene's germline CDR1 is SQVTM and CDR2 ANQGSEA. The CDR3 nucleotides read TGCAGCGTTCTACCCAGGGGAGAGACCCAGTACTTC. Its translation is CSVLPRGETQYF.

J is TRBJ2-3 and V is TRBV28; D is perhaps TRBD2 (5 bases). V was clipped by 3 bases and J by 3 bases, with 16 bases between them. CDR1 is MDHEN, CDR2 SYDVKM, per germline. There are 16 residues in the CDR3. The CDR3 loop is CASSFPGLSGTDTQYF. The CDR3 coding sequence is TGTGCCAGCAGTTTCCCCGGACTCTCCGGGACAGATACGCAGTATTTT.

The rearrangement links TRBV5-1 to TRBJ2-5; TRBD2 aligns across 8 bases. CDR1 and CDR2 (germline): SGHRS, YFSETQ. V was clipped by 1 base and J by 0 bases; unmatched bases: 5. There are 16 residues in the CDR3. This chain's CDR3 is CASSLLGGGYQETQYF. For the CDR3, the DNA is TGCGCCAGCAGCTTGCTGGGCGGGGGGTACCAAGAGACCCAGTACTTC.

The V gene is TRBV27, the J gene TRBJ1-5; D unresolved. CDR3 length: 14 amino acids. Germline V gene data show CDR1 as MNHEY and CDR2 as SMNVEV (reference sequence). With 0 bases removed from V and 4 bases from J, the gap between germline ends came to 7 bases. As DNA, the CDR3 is TGTGCCAGCAGTTTATCTGCGGGGAATCAGCCCCAGCATTTT. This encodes CASSLSAGNQPQHF.

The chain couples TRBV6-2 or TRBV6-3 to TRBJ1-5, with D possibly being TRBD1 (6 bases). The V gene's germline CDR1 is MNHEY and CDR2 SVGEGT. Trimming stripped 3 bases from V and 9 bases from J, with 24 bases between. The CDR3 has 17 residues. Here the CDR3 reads CASSYASWDTYTSPQHF. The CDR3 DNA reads TGTGCCAGCAGTTATGCGAGCTGGGACACCTACACGTCGCCCCAGCATTTT.

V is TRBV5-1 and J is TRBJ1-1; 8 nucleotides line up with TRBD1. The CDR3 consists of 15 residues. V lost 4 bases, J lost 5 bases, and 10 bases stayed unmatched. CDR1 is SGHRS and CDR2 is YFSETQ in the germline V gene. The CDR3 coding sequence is TGCGCCAGCAGCCCGAGGACAGGGAGCATTACTGAAGCTTTCTTT. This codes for CASSPRTGSITEAFF.

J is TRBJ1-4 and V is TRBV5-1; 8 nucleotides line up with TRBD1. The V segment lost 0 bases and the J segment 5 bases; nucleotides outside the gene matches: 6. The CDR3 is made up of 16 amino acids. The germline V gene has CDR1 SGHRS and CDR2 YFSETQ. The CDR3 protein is CASSLGQGLVNEKLFF. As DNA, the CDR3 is TGCGCCAGCAGCTTGGGACAGGGGCTCGTGAATGAAAAACTGTTTTTT.

The CDR3 nucleotides read TGTGCCAGTAGTCCCGAGGACAGGGGGCACGAGACCCAGTACTTC. Its translation: CASSPEDRGHETQYF. The V gene is TRBV19, the J gene TRBJ2-5, with 11 bases fitting TRBD1. This CDR3 spans 15 amino acids. Trimming at V came to 5 bases and at J to 5 bases, leaving 7 bases not matched to a gene. The germline CDR1 and CDR2 sequences are LNHDA and SQIVND (reference sequence). Supplemented by reference TRBV19 and TRBJ2-5, the full variable domain reads DGGITQSPKYLFRKEGQNVTLSCEQNLNHDAMYWYRQDPGQGLRLIYYSQIVNDFQKGDIAEGYSVSREKKESFPLTVTSAQKNPTAFYLCASSPEDRGHETQYFGPGTRLLVL.

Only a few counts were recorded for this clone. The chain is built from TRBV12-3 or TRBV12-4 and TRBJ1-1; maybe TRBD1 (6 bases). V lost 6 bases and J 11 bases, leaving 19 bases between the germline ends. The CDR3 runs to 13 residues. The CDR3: CASRKRDTVRAFF. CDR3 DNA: TGTGCCAGCAGGAAAAGGGACACCGTGAGGGCTTTCTTT.

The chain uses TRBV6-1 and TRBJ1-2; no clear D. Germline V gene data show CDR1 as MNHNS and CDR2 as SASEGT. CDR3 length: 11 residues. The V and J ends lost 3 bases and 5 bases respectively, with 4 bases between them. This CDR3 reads CASSDSYGYTF. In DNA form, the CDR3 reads TGTGCCAGCAGTGACAGTTATGGCTACACCTTC.

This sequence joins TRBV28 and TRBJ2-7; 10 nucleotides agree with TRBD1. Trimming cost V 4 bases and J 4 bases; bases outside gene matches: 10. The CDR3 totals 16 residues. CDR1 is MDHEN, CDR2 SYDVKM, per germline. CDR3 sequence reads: CASSSPGQGEAYEQYV. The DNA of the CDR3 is TGTGCCAGCAGTTCCCCTGGACAGGGGGAGGCATACGAGCAGTACGTC.

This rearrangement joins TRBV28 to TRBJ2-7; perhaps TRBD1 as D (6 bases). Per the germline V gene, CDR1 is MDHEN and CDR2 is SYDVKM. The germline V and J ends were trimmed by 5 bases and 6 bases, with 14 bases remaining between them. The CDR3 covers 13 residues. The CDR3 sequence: CASSARGFGEQYV. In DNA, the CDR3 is TGTGCCAGCAGTGCCAGGGGTTTTGGCGAGCAGTACGTC.

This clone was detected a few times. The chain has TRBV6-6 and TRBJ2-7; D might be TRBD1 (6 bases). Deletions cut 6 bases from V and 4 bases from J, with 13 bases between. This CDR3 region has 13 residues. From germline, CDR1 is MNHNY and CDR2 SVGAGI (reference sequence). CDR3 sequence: CASSQGREYEQYV. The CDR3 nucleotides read TGTGCCAGCAGCCAGGGGCGCGAATACGAGCAGTACGTC.

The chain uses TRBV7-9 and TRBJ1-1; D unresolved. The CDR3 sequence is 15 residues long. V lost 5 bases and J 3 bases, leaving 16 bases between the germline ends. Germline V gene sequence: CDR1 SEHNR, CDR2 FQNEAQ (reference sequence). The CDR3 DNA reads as TGTGCCAGCAGCCCAAGCCGAGGGCAGCACACTGAAGCTTTCTTT. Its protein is CASSPSRGQHTEAFF.

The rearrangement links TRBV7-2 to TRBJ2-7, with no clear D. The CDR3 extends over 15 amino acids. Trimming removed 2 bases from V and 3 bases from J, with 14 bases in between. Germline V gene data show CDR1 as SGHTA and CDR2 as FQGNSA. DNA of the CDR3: TGTGCCAGCAGCTTATTGCCCGAACAGAACTACGAGCAGTACTTC. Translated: CASSLLPEQNYEQYF.

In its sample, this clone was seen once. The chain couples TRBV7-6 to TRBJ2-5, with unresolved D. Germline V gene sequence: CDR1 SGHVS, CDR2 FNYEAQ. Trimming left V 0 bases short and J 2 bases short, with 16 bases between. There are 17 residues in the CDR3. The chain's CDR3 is CASSLARKSEIQETQYF. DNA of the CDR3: TGTGCCAGCAGCTTAGCGAGGAAGTCAGAGATACAAGAGACCCAGTACTTC.

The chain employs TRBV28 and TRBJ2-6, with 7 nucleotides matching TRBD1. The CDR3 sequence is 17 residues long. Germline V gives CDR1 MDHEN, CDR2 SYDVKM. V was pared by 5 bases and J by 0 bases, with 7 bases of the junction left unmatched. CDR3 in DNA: TGTGCCAGCAGTGAGACAGGGCACTTCTCTGGGGCCAACGTCCTGACTTTC. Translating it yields CASSETGHFSGANVLTF.

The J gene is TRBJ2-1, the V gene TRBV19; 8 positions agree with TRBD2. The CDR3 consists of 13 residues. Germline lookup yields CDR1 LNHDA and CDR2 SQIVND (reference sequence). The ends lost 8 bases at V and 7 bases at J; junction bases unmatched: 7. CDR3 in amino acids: CASSGGAGNEQFF. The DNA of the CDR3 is TGTGCCAGTTCGGGGGGGGCGGGAAATGAGCAGTTCTTC.

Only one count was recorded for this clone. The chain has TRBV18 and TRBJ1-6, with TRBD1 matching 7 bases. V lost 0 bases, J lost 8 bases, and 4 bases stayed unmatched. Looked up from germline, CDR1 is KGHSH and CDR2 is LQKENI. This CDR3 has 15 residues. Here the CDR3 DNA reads TGTGCCAGCTCACCACCGAAGACAGGGTATTCACCCCTCCACTTT. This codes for CASSPPKTGYSPLHF.

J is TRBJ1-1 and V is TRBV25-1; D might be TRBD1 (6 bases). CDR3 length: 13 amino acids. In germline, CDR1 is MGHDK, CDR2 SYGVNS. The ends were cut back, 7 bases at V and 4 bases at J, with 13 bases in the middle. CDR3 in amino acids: CASNTGSGTEAFF. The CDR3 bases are TGTGCCAGCAATACAGGGTCGGGCACTGAAGCTTTCTTT.

CDR3 protein: CASSTQGGFGETQYF. The CDR3 region has the DNA TGTGCCAGCAGCACTCAGGGTGGGTTTGGGGAGACCCAGTACTTC. The genes are TRBV9 and TRBJ2-5, with D possibly being TRBD1 (5 bases). This CDR3 region has 15 residues. The germline V gene has CDR1 SGDLS and CDR2 YYNGEE. Trimming took 4 bases from V and 5 from J, leaving 18 bases between them.

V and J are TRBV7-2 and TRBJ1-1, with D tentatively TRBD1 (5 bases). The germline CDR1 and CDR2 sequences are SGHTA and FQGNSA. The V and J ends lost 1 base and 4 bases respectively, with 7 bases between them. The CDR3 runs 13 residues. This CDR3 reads CASSLGQLTEAFF. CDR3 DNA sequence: TGTGCCAGCAGCTTAGGACAGCTCACTGAAGCTTTCTTT.

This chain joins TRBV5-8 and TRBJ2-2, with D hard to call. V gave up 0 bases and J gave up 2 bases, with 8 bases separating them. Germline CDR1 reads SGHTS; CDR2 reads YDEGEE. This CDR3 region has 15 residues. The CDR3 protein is CASSLGHTNTGELFF. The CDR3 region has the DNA TGTGCCAGCAGCTTGGGACATACCAACACCGGGGAGCTGTTTTTT.

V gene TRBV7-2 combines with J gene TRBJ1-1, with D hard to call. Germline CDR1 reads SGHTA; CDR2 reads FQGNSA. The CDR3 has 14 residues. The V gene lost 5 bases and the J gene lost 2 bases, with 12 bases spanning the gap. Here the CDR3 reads CASSPVAGNTEAFF. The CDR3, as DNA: TGTGCCAGCAGCCCCGTCGCGGGCAACACTGAAGCTTTCTTT.

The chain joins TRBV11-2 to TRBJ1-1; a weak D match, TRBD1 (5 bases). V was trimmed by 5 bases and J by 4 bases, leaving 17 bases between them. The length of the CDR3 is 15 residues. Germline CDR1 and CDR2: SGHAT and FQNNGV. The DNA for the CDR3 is TGTGCCAGCAGCCTACGTTTTGGCGGGGGCACTGAAGCTTTCTTT. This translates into CASSLRFGGGTEAFF.

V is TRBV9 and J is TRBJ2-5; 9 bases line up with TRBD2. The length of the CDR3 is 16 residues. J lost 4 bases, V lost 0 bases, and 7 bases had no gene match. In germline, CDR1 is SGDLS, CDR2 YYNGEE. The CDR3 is CASSVEWRGGRETQYF. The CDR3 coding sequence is TGTGCCAGCAGCGTAGAATGGCGGGGGGGCCGAGAGACCCAGTACTTC.

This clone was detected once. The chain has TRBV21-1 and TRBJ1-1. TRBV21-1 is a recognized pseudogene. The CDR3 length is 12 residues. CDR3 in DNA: TGTGCCAGCAGCAAACGGTTTGCTGAAGCTTTCTTT. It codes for CASSKRFAEAFF.